This TCR beta chain was documented in a study of T cells in Graves' hyperthyroidism and ophthalmopathy (dated by TCRdb to between 2018 and 2020). For context, the study as a whole: Peripheral blood samples were taken at the time of initial diagnosis, prior to any treatment. TCR V-J signatures able to tell the groups apart were searched for in a discovery cohort of approximately 95 patients, of whom about 40 had Graves' ophthalmopathy and more than 55 had stable Graves' hyperthyroidism. Whether ophthalmopathy could be predicted prospectively was tested in an independent validation cohort made up of about 18 hyperthyroidism patients plus 17 patients who later progressed to ophthalmopathy. For training and testing, the 100 or so patients in the discovery cohort were randomly divided in a 7:3 ratio. Thyroid tissue and blood T-cell repertoires from roughly six Graves' hyperthyroidism patients were also compared in the study. Following sampling, methimazole starting at 30 mg daily was given to hyperthyroidism patients, and high-dose intravenous methylprednisolone was given to ophthalmopathy patients. TCR Vbeta CDR3 sequencing of some 140 peripheral blood samples (43 ophthalmopathy, 75 hyperthyroidism and roughly 17 progressor patients) is reported in the paper.

Broad study findings and their caveats: In cross-validation, a model built on a 13 V-J signature told ophthalmopathy apart from stable hyperthyroidism with approximately 90% sensitivity and about 81% specificity, and in testing the same model reached 80%/75%. In validation, the model predicted progression to ophthalmopathy a median of roughly 6.5 months before onset, with roughly 68% sensitivity and roughly 73% specificity. Most expanded thyroid clonotypes (frequency above 0.001) were also found in blood, which suggests that blood repertoires may mirror thyroid immune responses. No statistical method was used to set the sample size in advance, and investigators knew the group allocation.

This clonotype was detected ten times or more. It has no known antigen specificity. Per-base quality was not reported, and no clone a single base away is much larger than it. The TCR beta CDR3 regions were amplified from the RNA transcripts. For the first round of RT-PCR on the TCR CDR3, the HTBI primer set was used together with the Qiagen OneStep RT-PCR kit. A second multiplex PCR round built the libraries, followed by size selection and purification. Libraries were sequenced paired-end with 100 bp reads on an Illumina HiSeq2000. The original methods were these. SOAPnuke was used to process the raw data, removing reads that contained adapters or uncalled bases, had a mean Phred below 15, or lacked an exact match to the constant primer or identifier. COPE v1.2.5 was used to merge high-quality paired reads, and clonotypes were defined as unique nucleotide sequences. MiTCR v1.1 was used to align the clonotypes against IMGT TRBV, TRBD and TRBJ reference segments. Analysis was restricted to V-J combinations with a frequency above 0.0001, which covered roughly 99% of repertoires. A TCS score was defined as the ratio of F50 (clonal expansion) to E x V (chaos), with BLOSUM62-based TCRdist applied between CDR3 peptides within each V-J. Welch's t-statistics and random forest reduced fewer than 600 V-J features to roughly 13, which were used in a naive Bayes classifier (R e1071). Clones were called with MiXCR by TCRdb after fastp trimmed the public reads at Q25, and only in-frame beta chains were retained. One record per CDR3 amino acid sequence lists the most common genes and DNA. The V and J calls and clone size are TCRdb's, not the authors'. The sample yields about 600,000 distinct CDR3 sequences; 14% were counted once. The ten most abundant clones make up over 6% of the sample.

From the germline V gene, CDR1 is SGHRS and CDR2 is YFSETQ. The junction shows trimming of 0 bases on V and 5 bases on J, plus 12 bases between the germline ends. The CDR3, cysteine through phenylalanine, is 14 amino acids long. Here the CDR3 DNA is all that survives: 42 bases in frame from base 1. Moderately to severely active disease, a Clinical Activity Score of at least 3, a NOSPECS grade of at least 4, and a duration under 3 months were present in ophthalmopathy patients. Exclusion was applied to patients with uncontrolled infections, other autoimmune diseases, pregnancy or lactation. Diagnoses were based on clinical symptoms, serum thyroxine and TRAb, thyroid ultrasound and orbital computed tomography. PBMCs were separated from roughly 9.6 ml of fresh peripheral blood using Ficoll-Paque density gradient centrifugation. Total RNA was extracted using Trizol reagent, and RNA quality was assessed on an Agilent 2100 Bioanalyzer.

Sequencing was carried out using blood. Recombination linked TRBV5-1 to TRBJ2-7; a tentative D call is TRBD2 (6 bases match). This receptor was obtained from a woman aged 18 to 35 with Graves' ophthalmopathy. The CDR3 reads as follows: CASSLGLVGHEQYF. The DNA sequence follows: TGCGCCAGCAGCTTGGGACTAGTCGGCCACGAGCAGTACTTC.